The source of this TCR beta chain is a study of cytomegalovirus exposure and HLA in healthy donors. As for this clone: Its antigen remains unidentified.

Sequenced by immunoSEQ multiplex PCR; TCRdb stores in-frame clones only, minus some. Seen here are 200,000 to 250,000 clones, roughly 88% observed once, and the top ten hold more than 13%. General observations from the study: In a later analysis, first-cohort TCR clusters were found to tend to co-occur in the approximately 120 validation repertoires.

Germline V CDR1 and CDR2: MNHEY, SVGAGI. With 9 bases removed from V and 5 bases from J, the gap between germline ends came to 16 bases. The CDR3 consists of 13 residues. The TCR sequence derives from a woman in her 30s in good health and CMV-seropositive. The sequenced sample was PBMCs. V gene TRBV6-5 combines with J gene TRBJ2-5; D uncertain. CDR3 nucleotides: TGTGCCAGTAGGGCCGATCCGCTGGAGACCCAGTACTTC. Residues: CASRADPLETQYF.